A selection of T cell receptor beta chains follows, all from one sample in a study of CD8+CD57+ T cells in acquired aplastic anemia. TCRdb processed the reads anew with MiXCR; each CDR3 protein has one entry. The repertoire holds just over 400,000 distinct CDR3 sequences, about 70% seen once, with 3.5% to 4.5% in the top ten. Material: sorted CD4+, CD8+, or CD8+CD57+ T cells (not recorded which) from PBMCs. Every receptor here comes from a human donor in good health, serving as a control. Each CDR3 is given with its conserved first and last residue. The order of the fields is V gene, clone size, J gene, D gene, CDR3 DNA, CDR3 protein. A D gene is named only where the DNA matches it firmly. For some rows the clone size is stated as once, few or many, or as a class when expanded; others skip it.

TRBV4-3	many	TRBJ1-6	-	TGCGCCAGCAGCCCGACAATCGGGTCTTCACCCCTCCACTTT	CASSPTIGSSPLHF
TRBV7-2	-	TRBJ2-3	-	TGTGCCAGCAGCAAAAGAAGGAACACTGAAGCTTTCTTTTATTTT	CASSKRRNTEAFFYF
TRBV11-2	-	TRBJ1-4	TRBD1	TGTGCCAGCAGCTCGGGACAGGCTCTGTTTTTT	CASSSGQALFF
TRBV5-5	many	TRBJ2-2	TRBD2	TGTGCCAGCAGCTTGTCCAGCGGGGGATTTACCGGGGAGCTGTTTTTT	CASSLSSGGFTGELFF
TRBV6-2/TRBV6-3	many	TRBJ1-5	-	TGTGCCAGCACCCTTAGGACAGCCCAGCCCCAGCATTTT	CASTLRTAQPQHF
TRBV7-2	many	TRBJ2-7	-	TGTGCCAGCAGCTTAAACGACGGGGCGCAGTACTTC	CASSLNDGAQYF
TRBV19	many	TRBJ2-5	TRBD1	TGTGCCAGTAGTCTAACTCAAACAGGGGGCCAAGAGACCCAGTACTTC	CASSLTQTGGQETQYF
TRBV12-3/TRBV12-4	many	TRBJ2-1	TRBD2	TGTGCCAGCAGGAAAGCGGGGGGATACAATGAGCAGTTCTTC	CASRKAGGYNEQFF
TRBV19	-	TRBJ1-1	TRBD1	TGTGCCAGTACATATGACAGGGGCACTGAAGCTTTCTTT	CASTYDRGTEAFF
TRBV7-9	-	TRBJ1-3	-	-	CASSWGQGARYGYYF
TRBV7-2	-	TRBJ1-2	-	TGTGCCAGCAGCACACGGACTAGCGGGGGCACAGATACGACCTTC	CASSTRTSGGTDTTF
TRBV14	-	TRBJ1-5	TRBD1	TGTGCCAGCAGCCCGGGACAGGAGGATGAAAAACTGTATTTT	CASSPGQEDEKLYF
TRBV25-1	many	TRBJ1-2	TRBD1	TGTGCCAGCAGTGACCGACAGGGCTATGGCTACACCTTC	CASSDRQGYGYTF
TRBV29-1	-	TRBJ1-2	-	TGCAGCGTTGGAATCGGGGGGGGCTACACCTTC	CSVGIGGGYTF
TRBV4-2	many	TRBJ2-1	-	TGTGCCAGCAGGCTTCACGGGAGAACCTACAATGAGCAGTTCTTC	CASRLHGRTYNEQFF
TRBV20-1	-	TRBJ1-2	-	TGCAGTGCTAGGACGGGGGAGGGCACTGGCTACACCTTC	CSARTGEGTGYTF
TRBV12-3/TRBV12-4	-	TRBJ1-6	TRBD1	TGTTCCAGTCGCGCCTACCGGACAGGAGGCGATTCACCCCTCCACTTT	CSSRAYRTGGDSPLHF
TRBV20-1	once	TRBJ1-6	TRBD1	TGCAGTGCTTTCGACAGGGCGGATGGCTTTAATTCACCCCTCCACTTT	CSAFDRADGFNSPLHF
TRBV5-1	-	TRBJ1-4	-	TGTGCCAGCAGCCCGATAGGAGCAAGTAATGAAAAACTGTTTTTT	CASSPIGASNEKLFF
TRBV2	-	TRBJ1-2	-	TGTGCCAGCAGTGTCGCGGTGATAGCCTATGGCTACACCTTC	CASSVAVIAYGYTF
TRBV5-1	-	TRBJ1-6	-	TGCGCCAGCAGCAGCGGGTCCTCGGCGGACCTCCACTTT	CASSSGSSADLHF
TRBV2	-	TRBJ2-7	TRBD1	TGTGCCAGCAGCGCGGACAGGGTATCCATGGGGGAGCAGTACTTC	CASSADRVSMGEQYF
TRBV4-1	-	TRBJ2-5	TRBD2	TGCGCCAGCAGCCAAGGGGGGACTAGCGGGATAGAGACCCAGTACTTC	CASSQGGTSGIETQYF
TRBV5-1	-	TRBJ1-6	-	TGCGCCAGCTGTGAAGGAGGGGAAGATAACCTCCACTTT	CASCEGGEDNLHF
TRBV7-3	-	TRBJ2-6	-	TGTGCCAGCAGCCTGGACGGGGCCAATGGGGCCATCGACCTGACTTTC	CASSLDGANGAIDLTF
TRBV9	-	TRBJ1-1	-	TGTGCCAGCATCGAGGGGAAGGGCACTGAAGCTTTCTTT	CASIEGKGTEAFF
TRBV7-2	-	TRBJ2-7	TRBD2	TGTGCCAGCAGCTTGGCACGTAGCGGGGTGGAGCAGTACTTC	CASSLARSGVEQYF
TRBV7-6	many	TRBJ2-7	-	TGTGCCAGCAGCTTAGGGTCAGGTCTAGGCCGGGACCGGGAGCAGTACTTC	CASSLGSGLGRDREQYF
TRBV7-2	-	TRBJ1-6	-	TGTGCCAGCAGCAAAGGTAGCAGGGAGGGATCTGGAAACCACTTT	CASSKGSREGSGNHF
TRBV6-7	once	TRBJ1-5	-	TGTGCCAGCGGGCGTAGGGATGAGGAAGTAGATCAGCCCCAGCATTTT	CASGRRDEEVDQPQHF
TRBV7-6	-	TRBJ1-6	TRBD1	TGTGCCAGCAGCGTCGCCCCGGGACAGGAATATGGCCCCCTCCACTTT	CASSVAPGQEYGPLHF
TRBV20-1	-	TRBJ2-7	TRBD1	TGCAGTGCTAGCCACCCGGGACAGGGCATCTACGAGCAGTACTTC	CSASHPGQGIYEQYF
TRBV15	-	TRBJ2-2	-	TGTGCCACCAGCGGCCGACAGGTGGGGGAGCTGTTTTTT	CATSGRQVGELFF
TRBV5-1	once	TRBJ1-1	-	TGCGCCAGCAGCGTAAACGGACACACTGCAGCTTTCTTT	CASSVNGHTAAFF
TRBV5-8	-	TRBJ1-6	-	TGTGCCAGCATGTATCGTGTATCTTCACCCCTCCACTTT	CASMYRVSSPLHF
TRBV2	-	TRBJ1-2	-	TGTGCCAGCAGCTTAGCTCAGACGGCCCCGGGCTACACCTTC	CASSLAQTAPGYTF
TRBV20-1	few	TRBJ2-7	-	TGCAGTGCTAGCCACGGACAGCGGCCAGGCGAGCAGTACTTC	CSASHGQRPGEQYF
TRBV7-6	many	TRBJ1-2	TRBD1	TGTGCCAGCAGTCCTTCAGGGGGCAATTCCTATGGCTACACCTTC	CASSPSGGNSYGYTF
TRBV10-3	-	TRBJ1-2	-	TGTGCCATCAGTGACGGGACTGGCTACACCTTC	CAISDGTGYTF
TRBV5-1	-	TRBJ2-7	-	TGCGCCAGCAGCCCGGAGAGAAGCACAGAGTACTTC	CASSPERSTEYF
TRBV4-2	many	TRBJ1-1	TRBD1	TGTGCCAGCAGCCAGTTAAGCAGGGGGCTGAACACTGAAGCTTTCTTT	CASSQLSRGLNTEAFF
TRBV19	many	TRBJ1-5	-	TGTGCCAGTAGTATAGATAGGGATGGCAATCAGCCCCAGCATTTT	CASSIDRDGNQPQHF
TRBV10-2	many	TRBJ1-1	-	TGCGCCAGCACCTTGACAGGAGTAGACACTGAAGCTTTCTTT	CASTLTGVDTEAFF
TRBV3-1	many	TRBJ2-5	-	TGTGCCAGCAGCCAAGGCGTCGGGACTCCCGGGGGGACCCAGTACTTC	CASSQGVGTPGGTQYF
TRBV9	-	TRBJ2-1	-	TGTGCCAGCAGCGTGCCAAGCAATCAGCCCGAGCAGTTCTTC	CASSVPSNQPEQFF
TRBV5-1	-	TRBJ1-3	-	TGCGCCACCCGCAACCTACAGGGAAAGGGGAACACCATATATTTT	CATRNLQGKGNTIYF
TRBV6-5	-	TRBJ1-1	-	TGTGCCGGCACCCGGGGGTCCAGCTCCATGAACACTGAAGCTTTCTTT	CAGTRGSSSMNTEAFF
TRBV30	many	TRBJ1-5	TRBD1	TGTGCCTGGAGCGAGGGGGCAAGTCAGCCCCAGCATTTT	CAWSEGASQPQHF
TRBV6-5	many	TRBJ2-2	-	TGTGCCAGCAGGGTAGGATGGACCGGGGAGCTGTTTTTT	CASRVGWTGELFF
TRBV7-3	-	TRBJ2-2	-	-	CASSSRANTGELFFF